One sample yielded the 2 T cell receptor beta chains listed below, sequenced in a study of T cells in women clearing cervical HPV infection. Here immunoSEQ multiplex PCR was the method, and the copy in TCRdb shows in-frame clones only, minus some. The listing records 25,000 to 35,000 clones. Sequencing used blood buffy coat. The receptors stem from a woman aged 18-70 years with a cervical HPV16 infection that either progressed to CIN3+ or cleared (not recorded which).

As to this clone: Sequencing ends 3 residues short of the CDR3 end; the germline J gene provides the rest. The V gene is TRBV7-2, the J gene TRBJ2-4; 10 positions agree with TRBD1. This CDR3 contains 14 residues. The germline CDR1 and CDR2 sequences are SGHTA and FQGNSA. The CDR3 DNA, read in part, is TGTGCCAGCAGCTTAGTTGGGACAGGGGAAGGT. Translating gives CASSLVGTGEG. In full, the CDR3 is CASSLVGTGEGQYF. Combining the CDR3 with reference TRBV7-2 and TRBJ2-4 gives the whole variable domain GAGVSQSPSNKVTEKGKDVELRCDPISGHTALYWYRQSLGQGLEFLIYFQGNSAPDKSGLPSDRFSAERTGGSVSTLTIQRTQQEDSAVYLCASSLVGTGEGQYFGAGTRLSVL.

On this clone itself: The sequence runs out 3 residues before the end of the CDR3; the remainder is reconstructed from the germline J gene. V is TRBV5-3 and J is TRBJ2-7, with TRBD1 matching over 10 bases. Being an ORF, TRBV5-3 has a function that is uncertain. This CDR3 is 15 amino acids long. V lost 5 bases and J lost 4; bases outside the gene matches: 9. The CDR3 DNA, read in part, is TGTGCCAGAAGTTGGCCGGGACAGGGGAAATACGAG. Translating gives CARSWPGQGKYE. The CDR3 in its entirety is CARSWPGQGKYEQYF.